This passage covers 19 T cell receptor beta chains from one sample sequenced in a study of blood T cell dynamics during melanoma immunotherapy. Profiled with immunoSEQ multiplex PCR; TCRdb holds only in-frame clones, not every one. The sample includes more than 6,500 clones, 85% seen only once; the top ten take around 4.9%. Time point denoted: week 3, after first cycle of checkpoint inhibitor. Specimen: blood, collected from a patient treated with checkpoint blockade. All receptors come from a human donor with melanoma.

The V and J genes are TRBV19 and TRBJ2-7; 8 bases match TRBD2. V shed 3 bases, J shed 0 bases, and the junction held 7 bases outside the gene matches. Germline assignment: CDR1 LNHDA and CDR2 SQIVND (reference sequence). The CDR3 sequence is 16 residues long. The CDR3 protein is CASSMRGAGNSYEQYF. The CDR3 nucleotides are TGTGCCAGTAGTATGCGGGGGGCGGGAAACTCCTACGAGCAGTACTTC. The whole variable domain, filled in from reference TRBV19 and TRBJ2-7, reads DGGITQSPKYLFRKEGQNVTLSCEQNLNHDAMYWYRQDPGQGLRLIYYSQIVNDFQKGDIAEGYSVSREKKESFPLTVTSAQKNPTAFYLCASSMRGAGNSYEQYFGPGTRLTVT.

In nucleotides, the CDR3 is TGTGCCAGCTCACCGGGACAGGGGGCAGGTGGAAACACCATATATTTT. This translates into CASSPGQGAGGNTIYF. This chain connects TRBV18 to TRBJ1-3, with 12 bases matching TRBD1. This CDR3 is built from 16 residues. Trimming at V came to 3 bases and at J to 3 bases, leaving 3 bases not matched to a gene. The germline V gene encodes CDR1 KGHSH and CDR2 LQKENI.

This clone was observed a handful of times. The chain couples TRBV7-6 to TRBJ1-2, with 9 positions matching TRBD1. The CDR3 has 15 amino acids. V lost 2 bases and J lost 3; bases outside the gene matches: 4. Germline values: CDR1 SGHVS, CDR2 FNYEAQ. The CDR3 DNA is TGTGCCAGCAGCTTAAAGACAGGGGGGGACTATGGCTACACCTTC. It codes for CASSLKTGGDYGYTF.

The chain is built from TRBV28 and TRBJ1-3; D is ambiguous. Per germline, CDR1 MDHEN and CDR2 SYDVKM. This CDR3 is 15 amino acids long. The V end lost 3 bases, the J end lost 4 bases, and 13 bases lay between the germline ends. Written as DNA, the CDR3 is TGTGCCAGCAGTTTGCGGTGGTCCGTGGGAAACACCATATATTTT. It codes for CASSLRWSVGNTIYF.

The chain uses TRBV2 and TRBJ1-6; 7 bases map to TRBD1. Germline V CDR1 and CDR2: SNHLY, FYNNEI. The CDR3 is 15 amino acids. V lost 7 bases and J lost 10; bases outside the gene matches: 13. CDR3 sequence reads: CASKSAGTELSPLHF. Written as DNA, the CDR3 is TGTGCCAGCAAAAGCGCCGGGACAGAGCTCTCACCCCTCCACTTT.

This clone was detected once. The CDR3 DNA sequence: TGTGCCAGTAGGGCCCTCTCGGCTGACACTGAAGCTTTCTTT. Amino acids: CASRALSADTEAFF. The chain has TRBV19 and TRBJ1-1; D gene ambiguous. Looked up from germline, CDR1 is LNHDA and CDR2 is SQIVND (reference sequence). V was shortened by 6 bases and J by 3 bases, with 14 bases between the two germline ends. The CDR3 sequence is 14 residues long.

The V call is TRBV30, the J call TRBJ2-3; 14 bases agree with TRBD2. V lost 4 bases, J lost 3 bases, and 6 bases stayed unmatched. This CDR3 comprises 16 residues. CDR1 is GTSNPN, CDR2 SVGIG, per germline (reference sequence). Here the CDR3 reads CAWTPGLAGVTDTQYF. The CDR3 DNA reads as TGTGCCTGGACCCCGGGACTAGCGGGAGTAACAGATACGCAGTATTTT.

V is TRBV19 and J is TRBJ2-6; 9 nucleotides align to TRBD2. CDR1 is LNHDA and CDR2 is SQIVND in the germline V gene (reference sequence). V lost 3 bases, J lost 1 base, and 4 bases stayed unmatched. CDR3 length equals 17 residues. The CDR3 DNA sequence: TGTGCCAGTAGTATCCCCAGCGGGGGGTCTGGGGCCAACGTCCTGACTTTC. It specifies CASSIPSGGSGANVLTF.

By sample share, this clone is hyperexpanded. This chain connects TRBV5-1 to TRBJ2-7; 7 bases agree with TRBD1. The CDR3 is 14 residues long. Trimming removed 3 bases from V and 1 base from J; junction bases left unmatched: 4. Germline CDR1 and CDR2: SGHRS and YFSETQ. The CDR3 sequence: CASSWTGPSYEQYF. The CDR3 coding sequence is TGCGCCAGCAGCTGGACAGGCCCATCCTACGAGCAGTACTTC.

The V call is TRBV28, the J call TRBJ1-2, with TRBD1 matching over 9 bases. J lost 4 bases, V lost 7 bases, and 4 bases had no gene match. Germline V gene data show CDR1 as MDHEN and CDR2 as SYDVKM. The length of the CDR3 is 13 residues. CDR3 DNA sequence: TGTGCCAGCACTGAGACAGGGGGCTATGGCTACACCTTC. Amino acid sequence: CASTETGGYGYTF.

This chain connects TRBV5-1 to TRBJ1-5; no definite D call. The CDR3 spans 15 residues. With 1 base removed from V and 2 bases from J, the gap between germline ends came to 10 bases. Germline CDR1 is SGHRS and CDR2 is YFSETQ. CDR3 amino acids: CASSLYAGGNQPQHF. The CDR3 DNA is TGCGCCAGCAGCTTGTACGCCGGGGGCAATCAGCCCCAGCATTTT.

This clone was counted once. The J gene is TRBJ2-6, the V gene TRBV6-1, with D unresolved. V lost 5 bases, J lost 0 bases, and 5 bases lay in between. Germline V gene sequence: CDR1 MNHNS, CDR2 SASEGT. The CDR3 extends over 14 amino acids. CDR3: CASSPHSGANVLTF. DNA of the CDR3: TGTGCCAGCAGTCCTCACTCTGGGGCCAACGTCCTGACTTTC.

CDR3 residues: CASSNPSGQETQYF. The DNA of the CDR3 is TGTGCCAGCAGCAACCCTAGCGGACAAGAGACCCAGTACTTC. The chain carries TRBV7-9 and TRBJ2-5; TRBD2 matches 7 bases. This CDR3 contains 14 residues. Germline assignment: CDR1 SEHNR and CDR2 FQNEAQ (reference sequence). V gave up 5 bases and J gave up 2 bases; unmatched junction bases: 5.

The V call is TRBV6-1, the J call TRBJ1-5; 7 positions agree with TRBD1. The CDR3 has 16 amino acids. Germline V gene sequence: CDR1 MNHNS, CDR2 SASEGT. V lost 0 bases and J lost 6; bases outside the gene matches: 8. CDR3 loop: CASSEARRTGSQPQHF. DNA for the CDR3: TGTGCCAGCAGTGAAGCGCGGAGGACAGGTAGTCAGCCCCAGCATTTT.

The V gene is TRBV7-8, the J gene TRBJ2-5; perhaps TRBD1 as D (6 bases). The J call may be faulty, since TRBJ2-7 better matches the DNA end. Germline V gives CDR1 SGHVS, CDR2 FQNEAQ. This CDR3 is built from 14 residues. CDR3 nucleotides: TGTGCCAGCAGCTTAGCAGGGACACGGAACGAGCAGTACTTC. Its protein is CASSLAGTRNEQYF.

The chain uses TRBV2 and TRBJ1-5, with D unresolved. Trimming shortened V by 7 bases and J by 7 bases, and 20 bases separated the two germline ends. Germline loops: CDR1 SNHLY, CDR2 FYNNEI. This CDR3 has 15 residues. CDR3 residues: CASTEYYGVGQPQHF. CDR3 DNA: TGTGCCAGCACCGAATATTACGGGGTGGGCCAGCCCCAGCATTTT.

The V and J genes are TRBV7-9 and TRBJ2-1; D perhaps matches TRBD1 (5 bases). This CDR3 is built from 17 residues. Deletions cut 5 bases from V and 7 bases from J, with 24 bases between. Per the germline V gene, CDR1 is SEHNR and CDR2 is FQNEAQ (reference sequence). The CDR3 region has the DNA TGTGCCAGCAGCGTATACCCAGACAGACGCGAAAAAAATGAGCAGTTCTTC. Translated, it gives CASSVYPDRREKNEQFF.

The chain couples TRBV19 to TRBJ1-5; no definite D call. CDR3 size: 13 residues. The germline gives CDR1 LNHDA, CDR2 SQIVND (reference sequence). V lost 2 bases and J lost 1, with 3 bases in between. The CDR3 region has the DNA TGTGCCAGTAGTATATGGAGCAATCAGCCCCAGCATTTT. This translates into CASSIWSNQPQHF.

The rearrangement uses TRBV6-1 and TRBJ2-7; TRBD2 matches at 8 bases. The V gene's germline CDR1 is MNHNS and CDR2 SASEGT. The length of the CDR3 is 14 residues. V lost 5 bases, J lost 2 bases, and 5 bases stayed unmatched. The CDR3 coding sequence is TGTGCCAGCAGTATGACTAGCGCCACCTACGAGCAGTACTTC. It is translated as CASSMTSATYEQYF.